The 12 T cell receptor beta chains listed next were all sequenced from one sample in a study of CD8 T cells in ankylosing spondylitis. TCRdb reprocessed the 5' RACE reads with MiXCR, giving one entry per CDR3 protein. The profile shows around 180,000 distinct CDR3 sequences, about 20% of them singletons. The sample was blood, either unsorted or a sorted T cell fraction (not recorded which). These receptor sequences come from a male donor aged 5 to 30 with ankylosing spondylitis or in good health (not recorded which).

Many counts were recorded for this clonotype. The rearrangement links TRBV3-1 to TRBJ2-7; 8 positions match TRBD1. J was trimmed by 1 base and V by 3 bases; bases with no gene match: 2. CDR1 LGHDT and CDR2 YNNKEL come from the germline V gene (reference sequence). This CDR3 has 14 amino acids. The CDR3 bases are TGTGCCAGCAGCCACGGGACAGGTTCCTACGAGCAGTACTTC. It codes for CASSHGTGSYEQYF.

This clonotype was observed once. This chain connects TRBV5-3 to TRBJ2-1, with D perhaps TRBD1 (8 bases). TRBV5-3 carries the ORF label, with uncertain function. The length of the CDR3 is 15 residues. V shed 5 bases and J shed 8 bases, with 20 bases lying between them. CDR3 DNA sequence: TGTGCCAGAAGAGGACAGGGAGGGTTTTTGGATGAGCAGTTCTTC. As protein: CARRGQGGFLDEQFF.

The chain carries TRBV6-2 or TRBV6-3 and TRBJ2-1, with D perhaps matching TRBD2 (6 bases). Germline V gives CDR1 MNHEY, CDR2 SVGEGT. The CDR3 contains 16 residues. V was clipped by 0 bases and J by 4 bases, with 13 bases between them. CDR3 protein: CASSYSFREWYNEQFF. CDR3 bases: TGTGCCAGCAGTTACTCTTTCCGGGAGTGGTACAATGAGCAGTTCTTC.

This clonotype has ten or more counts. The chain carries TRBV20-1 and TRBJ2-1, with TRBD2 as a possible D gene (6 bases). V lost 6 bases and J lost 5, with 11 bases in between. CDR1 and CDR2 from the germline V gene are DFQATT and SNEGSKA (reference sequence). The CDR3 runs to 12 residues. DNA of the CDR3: TGCAGTGCGCCGACTAGTAACAATGAGCAGTTCTTC. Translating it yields CSAPTSNNEQFF.

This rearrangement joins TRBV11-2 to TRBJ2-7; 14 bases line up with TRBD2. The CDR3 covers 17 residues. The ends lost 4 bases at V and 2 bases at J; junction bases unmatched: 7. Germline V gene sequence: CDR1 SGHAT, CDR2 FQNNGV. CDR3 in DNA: TGTGCCAGCAGCTGGGGGACTAGCGGGAGCCCCACCTACGAGCAGTACTTC. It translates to CASSWGTSGSPTYEQYF.

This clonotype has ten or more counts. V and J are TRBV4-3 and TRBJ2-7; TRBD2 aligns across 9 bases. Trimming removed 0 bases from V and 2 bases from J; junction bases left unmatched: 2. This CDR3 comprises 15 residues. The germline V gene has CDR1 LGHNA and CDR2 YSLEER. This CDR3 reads CASSQEGGRAYEQYF. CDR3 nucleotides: TGCGCCAGCAGCCAAGAGGGCGGGAGGGCCTACGAGCAGTACTTC.

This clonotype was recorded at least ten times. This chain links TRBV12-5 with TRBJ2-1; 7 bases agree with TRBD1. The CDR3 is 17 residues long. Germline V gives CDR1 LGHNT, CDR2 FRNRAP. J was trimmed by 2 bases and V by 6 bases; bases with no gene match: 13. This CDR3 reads CASGPYWTGGAYNEQFF. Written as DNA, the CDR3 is TGTGCTAGTGGACCTTACTGGACAGGCGGAGCCTACAATGAGCAGTTCTTC.

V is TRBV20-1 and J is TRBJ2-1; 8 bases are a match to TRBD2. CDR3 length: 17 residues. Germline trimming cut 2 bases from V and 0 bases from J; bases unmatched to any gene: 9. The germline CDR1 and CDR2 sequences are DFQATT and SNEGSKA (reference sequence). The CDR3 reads CSARRGTGGTSYNEQFF. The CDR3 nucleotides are TGCAGTGCTAGAAGGGGGACGGGAGGGACCTCCTACAATGAGCAGTTCTTC.

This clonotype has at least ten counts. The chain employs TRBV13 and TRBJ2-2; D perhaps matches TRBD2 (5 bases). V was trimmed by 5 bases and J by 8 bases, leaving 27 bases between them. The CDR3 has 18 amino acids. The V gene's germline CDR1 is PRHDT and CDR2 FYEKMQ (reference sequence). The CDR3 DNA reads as TGTGCCAGCAGCCTCCGGGGAGCGGTCCTACCGGAGGTGGGGGAGCTGTTTTTT. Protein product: CASSLRGAVLPEVGELFF.

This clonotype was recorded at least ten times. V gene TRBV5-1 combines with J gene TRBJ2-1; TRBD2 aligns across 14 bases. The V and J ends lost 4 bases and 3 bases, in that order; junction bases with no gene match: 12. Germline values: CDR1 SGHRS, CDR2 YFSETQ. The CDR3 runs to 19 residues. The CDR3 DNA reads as TGCGCCAGCAGCCCGCAAGGGACTAGCGGGAGCCGATACTACAATGAGCAGTTCTTC. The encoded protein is CASSPQGTSGSRYYNEQFF.

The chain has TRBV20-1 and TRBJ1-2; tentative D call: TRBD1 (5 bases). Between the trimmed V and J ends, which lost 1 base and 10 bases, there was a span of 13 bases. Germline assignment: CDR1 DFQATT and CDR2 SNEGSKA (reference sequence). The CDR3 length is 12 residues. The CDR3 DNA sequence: TGCAGTGCTAGAGGGCAGGGTTTCGACTACACCTTC. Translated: CSARGQGFDYTF.

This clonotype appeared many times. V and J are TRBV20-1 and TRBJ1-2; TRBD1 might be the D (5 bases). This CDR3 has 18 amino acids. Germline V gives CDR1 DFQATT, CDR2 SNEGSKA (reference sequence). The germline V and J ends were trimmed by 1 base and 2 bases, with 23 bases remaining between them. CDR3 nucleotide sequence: TGCAGTGCTAGAGCGACTGCAGGGACGCTGGGGGTAAACTATGGCTACACCTTC. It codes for CSARATAGTLGVNYGYTF.